One and the same sample provided the 13 T cell receptor beta chains below, sequenced in a study of T cell responses to AZD1222 COVID-19 vaccine. The method was immunoSEQ multiplex PCR; TCRdb's version includes in-frame clones alone and lacks a portion of them. This table holds around 150,000 clones, roughly 91% found once. The sample here was peripheral blood, taken 28 days after the second AZD1222 dose. The receptors were sampled from an adult who received the AZD1222 COVID-19 vaccine.

The V call is TRBV7-2, the J call TRBJ2-7, with D maybe TRBD1 (7 bases). Per the germline V gene, CDR1 is SGHTA and CDR2 is FQGNSA. Trimming shortened V by 4 bases and J by 3 bases, and 22 bases separated the two germline ends. This CDR3 has 17 amino acids. Here the CDR3 reads CASSSNPGGWAVYEQYF. CDR3 in DNA: TGTGCCAGCAGCTCAAACCCAGGGGGGTGGGCGGTCTACGAGCAGTACTTC.

This clone was counted a few times. The V and J genes are TRBV5-1 and TRBJ2-5; 10 bases agree with TRBD2. V was clipped by 3 bases and J by 1 base; unmatched bases: 3. This CDR3 spans 15 amino acids. CDR1 SGHRS and CDR2 YFSETQ come from the germline V gene. The CDR3 DNA reads TGCGCCAGCAGCTCTGGACTAGCGGTCCAAGAGACCCAGTACTTC. It translates to CASSSGLAVQETQYF.

The chain has TRBV6-5 and TRBJ1-2, with 9 bases fitting TRBD1. The germline V gene has CDR1 MNHEY and CDR2 SVGAGI. CDR3 length: 15 amino acids. The trim removed 2 bases at V and 7 bases at J, leaving 8 bases unmatched. The CDR3 is CASSYRAGTGSGYTF. In nucleotides, the CDR3 is TGTGCCAGCAGTTACAGAGCCGGGACAGGGAGTGGCTACACCTTC.

Details on this clone: A much bigger clone sits one base away, suggesting this may be a read error. The sample has other DNA sequences that encode this CDR3 too. The gene calls are TRBV9 and TRBJ1-1; D gene uncertain. Germline-derived CDR1 and CDR2 are SGDLS and YYNGEE. The CDR3 spans 13 residues. Trimming cost V 0 bases and J 1 base, with 4 bases left between them. The CDR3 region has the DNA TGTGCCAGCAGCGTAGAAGGGAACACTGAAGCTTTCTTT. This translates into CASSVEGNTEAFF.

In its sample, this clone was seen many times. J is TRBJ2-1 and V is TRBV15; TRBD2 matches 8 bases. Germline-derived CDR1 and CDR2 are LNHNV and YYDKDF (reference sequence). This CDR3 spans 14 amino acids. The ends lost 0 bases at V and 14 bases at J; junction bases unmatched: 9. The CDR3 sequence is CATSRDAGTREEFF. The CDR3 DNA reads as TGTGCCACCAGCAGAGACGCGGGGACTAGGGAAGAGTTCTTC.

The V gene is TRBV24-1, the J gene TRBJ1-4; 8 bases agree with TRBD1. V lost 5 bases and J lost 8; bases outside the gene matches: 9. This CDR3 is built from 15 residues. Germline V gene sequence: CDR1 KGHDR, CDR2 SFDVKD. Written as DNA, the CDR3 is TGTGCCACCAGTGGTACAGGGGGTCCAGAGGAAAAACTGTTTTTT. Translating it yields CATSGTGGPEEKLFF.

The rearrangement joins TRBV5-1 to TRBJ2-3, with a tentative D call TRBD2 (5 bases). V was clipped by 5 bases and J by 8 bases, with 12 bases between them. The CDR3 totals 12 residues. Germline CDR1 is SGHRS and CDR2 is YFSETQ. The CDR3 here is CASREADGTQYF. In DNA, the CDR3 is TGCGCCAGCAGGGAGGCGGATGGTACGCAGTATTTT.

The genes are TRBV10-3 and TRBJ2-7, with 9 bases matching TRBD1. Germline lookup yields CDR1 ENHRY and CDR2 SYGVKD. The CDR3 covers 16 residues. Germline trimming cut 4 bases from V and 0 bases from J; bases unmatched to any gene: 7. CDR3 amino acids: CAISAPKDRGSYEQYF. The DNA for the CDR3 is TGTGCCATCAGTGCCCCAAAGGACAGGGGCTCCTACGAGCAGTACTTC.

The chain joins TRBV11-2 to TRBJ2-7; D not resolved. Trimming removed 2 bases at V and 4 bases at J, with 3 bases between. The CDR3 runs 11 residues. From germline, CDR1 is SGHAT and CDR2 FQNNGV. The CDR3 DNA reads as TGTGCCAGCAGCTTAATGTACGAGCAGTACTTC. This codes for CASSLMYEQYF.

The chain joins TRBV28 to TRBJ1-1; TRBD1 might be the D (6 bases). CDR3 length: 15 amino acids. Looked up from germline, CDR1 is MDHEN and CDR2 is SYDVKM. Deletions cut 5 bases from V and 1 base from J, with 14 bases between. Here the CDR3 reads CASSPRGGGNTEAFF. The CDR3 DNA follows: TGTGCCAGCAGTCCCCGGGGGGGCGGGAACACTGAAGCTTTCTTT.

The V call is TRBV21-1, the J call TRBJ2-7; TRBD1 is the table's D call, not checked against the DNA. TRBV21-1 is labeled a pseudogene. This CDR3 spans 17 amino acids. CDR3 sequence (DNA): TGTGCCAGCAGCAAAGCTAACCGGGACAGGGGTACGGACGAGCAGTACTTC. Translated, it gives CASSKANRDRGTDEQYF.

This chain links TRBV30 with TRBJ2-1; 7 nucleotides match TRBD2. Germline CDR1 is GTSNPN and CDR2 is SVGIG (reference sequence). Unmatched junction bases numbered 11, after V lost 3 bases and J lost 6 bases. The CDR3 spans 15 residues. CDR3 DNA: TGTGCCTGGAGGGAGAGAGCGGGACTTTCCAATGAGCAGTTCTTC. This encodes CAWRERAGLSNEQFF.

This chain links TRBV7-7 with TRBJ2-7; 7 bases align to TRBD2. Looked up from germline, CDR1 is SSHAT and CDR2 is FNYEAQ (reference sequence). V was clipped by 3 bases and J by 2 bases; unmatched bases: 7. The CDR3 has 15 amino acids. CDR3 nucleotide sequence: TGTGCCAGCAGCTTGAGGTCTAGCGGCCCCTACGAGCAGTACTTC. Residues: CASSLRSSGPYEQYF.